This entry concerns a single TCR beta chain. Its recognized antigen is unknown. The sample holds no much larger clone one base away, and base qualities are not on file. RNA was extracted using the RNeasy kit, and about 0.45 to 1 ug of the RNA was reverse transcribed with random hexamers. The immunoSEQ multiplex PCR assay, covering 54 Vbeta and 13 Jbeta segments, was used to amplify TCR beta CDR3 regions. PCR amplification bias was corrected by using a synthetic template baseline for primer optimization and computational correction. The original pipeline was this. Reads were annotated to V, D and J genes per IMGT and analyzed with immunoSEQ Analyzer, keeping only productive sequences. To calculate clonality, Shannon entropy was normalized by log2 of the number of productive unique sequences and then subtracted from one. Public and private clones were assessed among the 100 most prevalent clones of each patient and control. A clone was defined as Susac-specific if it was absent from the healthy and MS cohorts, from 1052 published viral clones and from other ImmuneACCESS disease sequences. TCRdb handled the public reads itself, with Q25 trimming in fastp and clone calling in MiXCR, and kept productive beta chains. Here each entry gathers all rows of one CDR3 protein and keeps the most common genes and DNA. These V and J calls derive from TCRdb rather than the authors' analysis. The sample table shows 150,000 to 200,000 distinct CDR3 sequences, and around 96% are seen once. Of the sample, over 0.12% is held by the ten largest clones.

High-throughput TCR beta sequencing profiled peripheral blood CD8+ and CD4+ T cells from healthy donors, Susac syndrome patients and multiple sclerosis patients. The healthy donors served as controls matched for age and sex. Bulk CD8+ and CD4+ T cells were purified by magnetic negative isolation, while CD8+ TEMRA cells were enriched using FACS. Blood was collected in EDTA tubes and processed within 24 hours, with PBMCs isolated through density gradient centrifugation. PBMCs intended for TCR sequencing were cryopreserved in liquid nitrogen and were subsequently thawed in a 37 degrees C water bath. The sorted or isolated CD4+, CD8+ and CD8+ TEMRA cells reached a purity of at least 90%. Taken from cysteine to phenylalanine, the CDR3 has 12 residues. Only CDR3 DNA is held: 36 bases, read in frame from base 1. Cut back by 1 base and 5 bases, the V and J ends lie 5 bases apart. Looking up the germline V gene yields CDR1 SGHTA and CDR2 FQGNSA.

These data come from a study of CD8 T cells in Susac syndrome (dated by TCRdb to the late 2010s). With regard to the full study: The study used repertoire sequencing to test whether antigen drove CD8+ T cell activation and differentiation in Susac syndrome.

Study-wide findings and limitations: The number of individuals in the TCR sequencing and HLA analysis was acknowledged as relatively small.

This clonotype was obtained from a human donor in good health. The chain employs TRBV7-2 and TRBJ2-5, with the D gene call left open. Sequences were obtained from CD4+ T cells from PBMCs. The nucleotides are TGTGCCAGCAGCTTAGACACGGAGACCCAGTACTTC. Its protein is CASSLDTETQYF. When the CDR3 is completed using the reference TRBV7-2 and TRBJ2-5 genes on either side, the full variable domain is GAGVSQSPSNKVTEKGKDVELRCDPISGHTALYWYRQSLGQGLEFLIYFQGNSAPDKSGLPSDRFSAERTGGSVSTLTIQRTQQEDSAVYLCASSLDTETQYFGPGTRLLVL.